This TCR beta chain derives from a study of a mutant IDH1 vaccine in newly diagnosed glioma. The germline CDR1 and CDR2 sequences are LGHNA and YNFKEQ. CDR3 length equals 16 residues. The V end lost 0 bases, the J end lost 0 bases, and 6 bases lay between the germline ends. Time point specified: week 47, end of study. With topical imiquimod, each dose of the vaccine consisted of 300 ug of mutant IDH1 20-mer peptide. Donor tumors were new WHO grade 3 or 4 IDH1-mutant, ATRX-lost astrocytomas. The method was immunoSEQ multiplex PCR; TCRdb's version includes in-frame clones alone and lacks a portion of them. The data show about 94,000 clones, with nearly 90% seen just once and 0.75% to 0.95% held by the top ten. As for this clone: The antigen remains undetermined.

The sample here was PBMCs, taken from a glioma patient whose treatment included an IDH1 peptide vaccine. The gene calls are TRBV4-2 and TRBJ2-6; D is uncertain. The sequence came from a woman between 50 and 59 years old with glioma. Here the CDR3 DNA reads TGTGCCAGCAGCCAAGATCCCAACTCTGGGGCCAACGTCCTGACTTTC. Its translation: CASSQDPNSGANVLTF.